This paragraph covers one T cell receptor beta chain sequence. Its target is unknown. This sample was included in a study of cytomegalovirus exposure and HLA in healthy donors. The study, taken as a whole, reports: Later analysis indicated greater clonal expansion among HLA-associated TCR beta chains than among equally common other chains. The authors listed approximately 150 TCR beta chains as cytomegalovirus-associated. Apart from CMV serostatus, no immune exposure information was available.

A multiplex PCR was run with 60 Vbeta primers and 13 Jbeta primers. This table comes from immunoSEQ multiplex PCR, and its TCRdb copy is limited to in-frame clones, with some not included. The sample includes tens of thousands of clones, approximately 86% of them seen just once. Nominally healthy donors were sampled, though unrecorded immune exposures were likely. This CDR3 has 16 residues. Per germline, CDR1 SEHNR and CDR2 FQNEAQ (reference sequence). Trimming cost V 4 bases and J 5 bases; bases outside gene matches: 11. This chain uses TRBV7-9 with TRBJ2-7; 10 bases fit TRBD1. The TCR sequence derives from a man aged 30 to 45 in good health and CMV-seropositive. Specimen: PBMCs. CDR3 nucleotides: TGTGCCAGCAGCTCGTCGACGGGACAGGGGCCCCACGAGCAGTACTTC. Its translation: CASSSSTGQGPHEQYF.